The 19 T cell receptor beta chains in this list originate from one sample, sequenced in a study of T cell responses to AZD1222 COVID-19 vaccine. Here immunoSEQ multiplex PCR was the method, and the copy in TCRdb shows in-frame clones only, minus some. The table lists fewer than 200,000 clones, 80% to 95% of them singletons. The material was peripheral blood, obtained on day 0 of AZD1222 vaccination. The receptors shown here come from an adult in good health.

The V call is TRBV7-8, the J call TRBJ2-2, with TRBD2 matching over 8 bases. V was clipped by 6 bases and J by 2 bases; unmatched bases: 8. The CDR3 runs to 16 residues. CDR1 is SGHVS, CDR2 FQNEAQ, per germline. CDR3 bases: TGTGCCAGCAGGGAGTATAGCGGGATTAACACCGGGGAGCTGTTTTTT. This codes for CASREYSGINTGELFF.

The CDR3 region is CASREFANTGELFF. In nucleotides, the CDR3 is TGTGCCAGCAGGGAGTTCGCGAACACCGGGGAGCTGTTTTTT. The chain employs TRBV27 and TRBJ2-2; D is undetermined. V dropped 6 bases and J dropped 0 bases, with 8 bases sitting between them. There are 14 residues in the CDR3. From germline, CDR1 is MNHEY and CDR2 SMNVEV (reference sequence).

V gene TRBV4-2 combines with J gene TRBJ2-7; tentative D call: TRBD2 (6 bases). V lost 4 bases and J 5 bases, leaving 12 bases between the germline ends. CDR1 and CDR2 (germline): LGHNA, YNFKEQ. This CDR3 has 13 amino acids. CDR3 protein: CASSPAGGNEQYF. DNA of the CDR3: TGTGCCAGCAGCCCCGCCGGGGGTAACGAGCAGTACTTC.

The rearrangement uses TRBV5-6 and TRBJ1-1; maybe TRBD1 (5 bases). Germline lookup yields CDR1 SGHDT and CDR2 YYEEEE. The CDR3 is made up of 17 amino acids. The V end was cut by 4 bases, the J end by 5 bases, with 24 bases between. The CDR3 region is CASSPIGQGKGKTEAFF. CDR3 coding DNA: TGTGCCAGCAGCCCAATAGGGCAGGGAAAGGGAAAAACTGAAGCTTTCTTT.

The chain joins TRBV7-9 to TRBJ1-2; the D gene is possibly TRBD1 (5 bases). The CDR3 consists of 12 residues. Germline assignment: CDR1 SEHNR and CDR2 FQNEAQ (reference sequence). Trimming removed 5 bases at V and 5 bases at J, with 9 bases between. The CDR3 sequence: CASSPGYYGYTF. CDR3 sequence (DNA): TGTGCCAGCAGCCCAGGGTATTATGGCTACACCTTC.

The chain has TRBV19 and TRBJ1-2, with TRBD1 matching over 7 bases. V gave up 4 bases and J gave up 0 bases; unmatched junction bases: 11. Germline CDR1 is LNHDA and CDR2 is SQIVND (reference sequence). The CDR3 sequence is 17 residues long. CDR3 amino acids: CASSTVTPQGSNYGYTF. Here the CDR3 DNA reads TGTGCCAGTAGTACCGTTACCCCACAGGGGTCTAACTATGGCTACACCTTC. Full variable domain (rest looked up from reference TRBV19 and TRBJ1-2): DGGITQSPKYLFRKEGQNVTLSCEQNLNHDAMYWYRQDPGQGLRLIYYSQIVNDFQKGDIAEGYSVSREKKESFPLTVTSAQKNPTAFYLCASSTVTPQGSNYGYTFGSGTRLTVV.

This rearrangement joins TRBV27 to TRBJ2-3, with TRBD1 matching 9 bases. With 6 bases clipped from V and 3 bases from J, the junction kept 7 bases outside the gene matches. This CDR3 has 15 amino acids. CDR1 is MNHEY and CDR2 is SMNVEV in the germline V gene (reference sequence). CDR3 nucleotide sequence: TGTGCCAGCAGGCCCGGGACAGGGTATACAGATACGCAGTATTTT. Translated: CASRPGTGYTDTQYF.

The chain links TRBV18 to TRBJ1-1, with TRBD1 as a possible D gene (6 bases). The CDR3 is 19 residues long. Per the germline V gene, CDR1 is KGHSH and CDR2 is LQKENI. Trimming took 1 base from V and 0 from J, leaving 21 bases between them. The CDR3 protein is CASSPLLLSGGFMNTEAFF. CDR3 in DNA: TGTGCCAGCTCACCACTCCTATTATCTGGGGGCTTCATGAACACTGAAGCTTTCTTT. The full variable domain, rest sourced from reference TRBV18 and TRBJ1-1, is NAGVMQNPRHLVRRRGQEARLRCSPMKGHSHVYWYRQLPEEGLKFMVYLQKENIIDESGMPKERFSAEFPKEGPSILRIQQVVRGDSAAYFCASSPLLLSGGFMNTEAFFGQGTRLTVV.

The rearrangement links TRBV2 to TRBJ2-3; D may match TRBD1 or TRBD2 (6 bases each). CDR3 length: 14 amino acids. Trimming left V 6 bases short and J 5 bases short, with 15 bases between. The germline V gene encodes CDR1 SNHLY and CDR2 FYNNEI. CDR3 loop: CASSLEGGRDTQYF. CDR3 DNA sequence: TGTGCCAGCAGCCTCGAGGGGGGTAGAGATACGCAGTATTTT.

The chain couples TRBV6-1 to TRBJ1-5; 7 bases line up with TRBD1. This CDR3 is 14 amino acids long. Looked up from germline, CDR1 is MNHNS and CDR2 is SASEGT. Trimming at V came to 1 base and at J to 5 bases, leaving 2 bases not matched to a gene. DNA of the CDR3: TGTGCCAGCAGTGAAGGAGGGGGCTATCAGCCCCAGCATTTT. This encodes CASSEGGGYQPQHF.

The rearrangement joins TRBV2 to TRBJ1-6; possible D gene TRBD1, 5 bases. The CDR3 is 13 amino acids. Germline V gene data show CDR1 as SNHLY and CDR2 as FYNNEI. V shed 2 bases and J shed 10 bases, with 9 bases lying between them. CDR3 DNA sequence: TGTGCCAGCAGTGAATACAGGTCCTCACCCCTCCACTTT. It is translated as CASSEYRSSPLHF.

This clone showed up just a few times. V usage is TRBV5-1 and J usage is TRBJ1-4; TRBD1 might be the D (6 bases). There are 14 residues in the CDR3. Germline V CDR1 and CDR2: SGHRS, YFSETQ. Trimming stripped 8 bases from V and 2 bases from J, with 13 bases between. The CDR3 spells CASTQGSTNEKLFF. DNA of the CDR3: TGCGCCAGTACACAGGGCTCGACTAATGAAAAACTGTTTTTT.

The rearrangement links TRBV5-6 to TRBJ1-3; weak D call: TRBD1 (5 bases). Between the trimmed V and J ends, which lost 2 bases and 2 bases, there was a span of 8 bases. The CDR3 runs to 14 residues. The germline CDR1 and CDR2 sequences are SGHDT and YYEEEE. The CDR3 here is CASSFPGAGNTIYF. CDR3 sequence (DNA): TGTGCCAGCAGCTTTCCGGGGGCTGGAAACACCATATATTTT.

The CDR3 reads CASSLDGKGNEQFF. Written as DNA, the CDR3 is TGCGCCAGCAGCTTGGACGGTAAGGGTAATGAGCAGTTCTTC. The chain uses TRBV5-1 and TRBJ2-1; no clear D gene. V was clipped by 0 bases and J by 7 bases, with 11 bases between them. Germline V gene data show CDR1 as SGHRS and CDR2 as YFSETQ. The CDR3 length is 14 residues.

The chain joins TRBV6-5 to TRBJ1-2, with no clear D. V was shortened by 2 bases and J by 3 bases, with 10 bases between the two germline ends. Germline V lookup: CDR1 MNHEY, CDR2 SVGAGI. The CDR3 runs 14 residues. The CDR3 DNA is TGTGCCAGCAGTTACCGGTCTAGGCACTATGGCTACACCTTC. Translation gives CASSYRSRHYGYTF.

This clone has a single count. The V call is TRBV9, the J call TRBJ2-1; TRBD2 aligns across 12 bases. Losses at the gene ends were 4 bases for V and 9 bases for J; bases not matched to a gene: 11. The CDR3 extends over 16 amino acids. The germline V gene has CDR1 SGDLS and CDR2 YYNGEE. CDR3 bases: TGTGCCAGCAGCTCCCGAACTAGCGGGGGGCCAAGTGAGCAGTTCTTC. Protein: CASSSRTSGGPSEQFF. Full variable domain (outside the CDR3, taken from reference TRBV9 and TRBJ2-1): DSGVTQTPKHLITATGQRVTLRCSPRSGDLSVYWYQQSLDQGLQFLIQYYNGEERAKGNILERFSAQQFPDLHSELNLSSLELGDSALYFCASSSRTSGGPSEQFFGPGTRLTVL.

This sequence joins TRBV19 and TRBJ1-3; D is perhaps TRBD1 (5 bases). Trimming shortened V by 7 bases and J by 0 bases, and 19 bases separated the two germline ends. The CDR3 spans 17 residues. Germline loops: CDR1 LNHDA, CDR2 SQIVND (reference sequence). CDR3 DNA: TGTGCCAGTACCCCGACCGCCGACAGTATCTCTGGAAACACCATATATTTT. Its translation is CASTPTADSISGNTIYF.

This clone was recorded only once. The V call is TRBV6-1, the J call TRBJ2-1, with 12 positions matching TRBD2. CDR1 is MNHNS and CDR2 is SASEGT in the germline V gene. The CDR3 runs 17 residues. V was clipped by 4 bases and J by 6 bases; unmatched bases: 10. In DNA form, the CDR3 reads TGTGCCAGCAGTGGCTCTAGCGGGAGGGCCCGCCTCAATGAGCAGTTCTTC. This gives the protein CASSGSSGRARLNEQFF.

The rearrangement links TRBV5-4 to TRBJ2-5, with D maybe TRBD1 (7 bases). The CDR3 extends over 14 amino acids. Germline V gene lookup returns CDR1 SGHNT and CDR2 YYREEE (reference sequence). V was clipped by 2 bases and J by 4 bases, with 12 bases between them. CDR3 nucleotides: TGTGCCAGCAGCTTTGCAGGGGGAGGAGAGACCCAGTACTTC. It codes for CASSFAGGGETQYF.